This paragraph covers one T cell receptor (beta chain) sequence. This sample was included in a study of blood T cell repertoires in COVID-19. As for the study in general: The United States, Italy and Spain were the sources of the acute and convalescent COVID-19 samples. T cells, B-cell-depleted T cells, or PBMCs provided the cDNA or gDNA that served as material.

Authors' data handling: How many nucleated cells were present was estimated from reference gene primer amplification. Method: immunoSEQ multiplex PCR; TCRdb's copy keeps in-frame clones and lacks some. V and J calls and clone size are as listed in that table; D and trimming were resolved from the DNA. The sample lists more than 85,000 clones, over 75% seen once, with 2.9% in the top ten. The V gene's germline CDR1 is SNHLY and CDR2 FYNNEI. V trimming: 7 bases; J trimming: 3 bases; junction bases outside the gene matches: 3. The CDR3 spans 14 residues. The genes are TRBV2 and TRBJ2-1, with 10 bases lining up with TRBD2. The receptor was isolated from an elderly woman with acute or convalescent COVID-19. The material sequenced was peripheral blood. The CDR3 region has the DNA TGTGCCAGCATATTAGCGGGGGGCTACAATGAGCAGTTCTTC. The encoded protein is CASILAGGYNEQFF.